This TCR beta chain stems from a study of type 1 and type 2 diabetes patients. Looking at the study overall: Participants included type 1 and type 2 diabetes patients plus nondiabetic controls. CD4+ or CD8+ T cells were positively selected from PBMCs with microbeads.

General study findings and limits: Age and gender were not matched between study groups.

The PCR template was genomic DNA. A primer set of 30 forward and 13 reverse primers amplified the CDR3. TCRdb redid the calling of the multiplex PCR reads with MiXCR, one entry per CDR3 protein. The table lists approximately 260,000 distinct CDR3 sequences, more than 45% of them singletons. The CDR3 is 17 amino acids. CDR1 is MGHRA and CDR2 is YSYEKL in the germline V gene. Trimming pared 4 bases from V and 9 bases from J, leaving 22 bases between. Standard classification criteria confirmed type 1 or type 2 diabetes in all patients. This clonotype was counted only a few times. Its antigen is undetermined.

The rearrangement joins TRBV4-1 to TRBJ1-6, with a tentative D call TRBD1 (6 bases). The specimen sequenced was peripheral blood mononuclear cells (PBMCs). This TCR was sampled from a man between 18 and 29 years old with type 2 diabetes. In DNA, the CDR3 is TGCGCCAGCAGCCCCATAACGAAAACAGGGTTCAGTTCACCCCTCCACTTT. This gives the protein CASSPITKTGFSSPLHF.